This passage covers 2 T cell receptor beta chains from one sample sequenced in a study of T-cell reconstitution after alpha-beta-depleted transplantation in children. Preparation of the TCRbeta library involved a method that used unique molecular identifiers. TCRdb recomputed calls from the PCR reads with MiXCR, one row per CDR3 protein. The table records around 94,000 distinct CDR3 sequences, approximately 8% of them present only once. The sequencing used PBMCs, collected before TCRalphabeta/CD19-depleted stem cell transplant. The source of these receptors is a boy aged 2 to 10 with acute lymphoblastic leukemia, due to receive a stem cell transplant.

J is TRBJ2-7 and V is TRBV29-1; 9 nucleotides align to TRBD1. The CDR3 contains 15 residues. Germline V gene lookup returns CDR1 SQVTM and CDR2 ANQGSEA. V was pared by 0 bases and J by 4 bases, with 7 bases of the junction left unmatched. Here the CDR3 reads CSVEDPGTGSYEQYF. The CDR3 DNA is TGCAGCGTTGAAGACCCGGGGACAGGGAGTTACGAGCAGTACTTC.

V usage is TRBV4-2 and J usage is TRBJ2-3, with D possibly matching TRBD2 (5 bases). The CDR3 has 16 residues. The germline V gene has CDR1 LGHNA and CDR2 YNFKEQ. V was cut by 2 bases and J by 2 bases, with 14 bases left in between. The CDR3 loop reads CASSQSAGDLTDTQYF. CDR3 in DNA: TGTGCCAGCAGCCAATCGGCCGGGGATCTCACAGATACGCAGTATTTT.